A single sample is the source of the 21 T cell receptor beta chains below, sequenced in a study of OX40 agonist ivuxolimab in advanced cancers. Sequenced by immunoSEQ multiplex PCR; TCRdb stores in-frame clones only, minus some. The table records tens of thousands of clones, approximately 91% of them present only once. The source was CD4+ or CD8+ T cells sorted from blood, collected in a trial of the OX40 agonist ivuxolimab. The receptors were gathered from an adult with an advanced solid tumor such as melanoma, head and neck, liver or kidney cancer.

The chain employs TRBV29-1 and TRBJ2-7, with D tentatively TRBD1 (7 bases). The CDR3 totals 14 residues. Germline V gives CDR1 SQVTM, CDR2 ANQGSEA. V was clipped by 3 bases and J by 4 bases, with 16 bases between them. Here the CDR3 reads CSVDQGGTAYEQYF. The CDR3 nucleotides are TGCAGCGTTGACCAAGGCGGGACAGCGTACGAGCAGTACTTC.

The CDR3 coding sequence is TGTGCCAGCAGTCCCGGACAGGGACAAACTGAAGCTTTCTTT. It yields the protein CASSPGQGQTEAFF. V and J are TRBV28 and TRBJ1-1, with 8 bases aligning to TRBD1. Germline trimming cut 5 bases from V and 5 bases from J; bases unmatched to any gene: 7. The CDR3 contains 14 residues. Germline CDR1 MDHEN, CDR2 SYDVKM.

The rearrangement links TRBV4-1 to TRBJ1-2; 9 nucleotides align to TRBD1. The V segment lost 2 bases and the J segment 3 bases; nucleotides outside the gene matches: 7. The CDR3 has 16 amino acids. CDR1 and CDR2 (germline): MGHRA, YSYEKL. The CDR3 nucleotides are TGCGCCAGCAGCCAATATCAGGGACAGGGAGACTATGGCTACACCTTC. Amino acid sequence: CASSQYQGQGDYGYTF.

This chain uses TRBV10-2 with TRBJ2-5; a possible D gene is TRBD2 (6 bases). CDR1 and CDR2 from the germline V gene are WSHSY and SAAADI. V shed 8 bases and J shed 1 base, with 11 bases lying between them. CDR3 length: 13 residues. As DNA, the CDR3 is TGCGCCAGCGGCTTGGGGGGCCAAGAGACCCAGTACTTC. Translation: CASGLGGQETQYF.

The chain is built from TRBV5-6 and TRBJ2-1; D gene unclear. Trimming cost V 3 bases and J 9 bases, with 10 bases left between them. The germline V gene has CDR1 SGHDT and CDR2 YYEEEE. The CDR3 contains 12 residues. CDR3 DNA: TGTGCCAGCAGCTCCCACCGAGGTGAGCAGTTCTTC. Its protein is CASSSHRGEQFF.

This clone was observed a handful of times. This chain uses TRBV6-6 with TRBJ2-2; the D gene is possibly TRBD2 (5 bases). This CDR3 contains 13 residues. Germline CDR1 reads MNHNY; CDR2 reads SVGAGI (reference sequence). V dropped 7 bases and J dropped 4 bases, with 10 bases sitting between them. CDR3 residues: CASTLEVTGELFF. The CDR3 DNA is TGTGCCAGCACCCTGGAGGTCACCGGGGAGCTGTTTTTT.

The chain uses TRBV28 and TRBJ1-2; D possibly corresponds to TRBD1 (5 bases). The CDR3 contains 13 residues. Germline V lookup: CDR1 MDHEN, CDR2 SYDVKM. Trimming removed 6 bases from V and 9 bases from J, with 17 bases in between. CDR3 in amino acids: CASSPGTGWSYTF. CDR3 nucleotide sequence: TGTGCCAGCAGCCCAGGGACGGGCTGGAGCTACACCTTC.

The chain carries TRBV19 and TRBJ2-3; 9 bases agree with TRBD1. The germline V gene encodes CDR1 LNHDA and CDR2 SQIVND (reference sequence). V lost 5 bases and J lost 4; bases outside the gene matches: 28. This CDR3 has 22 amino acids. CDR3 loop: CASSRPRSRGANRGRGADTQYF. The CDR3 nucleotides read TGTGCCAGTAGTCGCCCCCGGAGTCGGGGAGCCAACAGGGGGCGCGGAGCAGATACGCAGTATTTT.

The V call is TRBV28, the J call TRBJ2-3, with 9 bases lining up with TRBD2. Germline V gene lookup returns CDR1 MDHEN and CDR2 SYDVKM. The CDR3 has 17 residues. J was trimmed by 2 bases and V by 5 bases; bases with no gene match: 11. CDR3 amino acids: CASSPYLAGAPTDTQYF. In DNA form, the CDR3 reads TGTGCCAGCAGTCCTTATTTAGCGGGAGCCCCCACAGATACGCAGTATTTT.

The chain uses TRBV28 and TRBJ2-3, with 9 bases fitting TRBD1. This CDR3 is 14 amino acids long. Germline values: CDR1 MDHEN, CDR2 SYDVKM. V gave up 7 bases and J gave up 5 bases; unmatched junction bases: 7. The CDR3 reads CASIPTGGLDTQYF. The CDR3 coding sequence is TGTGCCAGCATCCCGACAGGGGGGTTAGATACGCAGTATTTT. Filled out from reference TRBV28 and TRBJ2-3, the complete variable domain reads DVKVTQSSRYLVKRTGEKVFLECVQDMDHENMFWYRQDPGLGLRLIYFSYDVKMKEKGDIPEGYSVSREKKERFSLILESASTNQTSMYLCASIPTGGLDTQYFGPGTRLTVL.

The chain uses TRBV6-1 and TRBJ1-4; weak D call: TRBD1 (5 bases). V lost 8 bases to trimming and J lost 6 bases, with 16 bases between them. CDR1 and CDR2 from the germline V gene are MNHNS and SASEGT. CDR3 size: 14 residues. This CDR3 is CASSKGTWDEKLFF. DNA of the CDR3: TGTGCCAGCTCTAAAGGGACCTGGGATGAAAAACTGTTTTTT.

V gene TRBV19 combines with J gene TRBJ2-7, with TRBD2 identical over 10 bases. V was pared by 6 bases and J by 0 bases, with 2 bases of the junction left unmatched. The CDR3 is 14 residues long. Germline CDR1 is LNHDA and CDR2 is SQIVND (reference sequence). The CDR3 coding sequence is TGTGCCAGTAGCCTAGCGGGGGCCTCCTACGAGCAGTACTTC. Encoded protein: CASSLAGASYEQYF.

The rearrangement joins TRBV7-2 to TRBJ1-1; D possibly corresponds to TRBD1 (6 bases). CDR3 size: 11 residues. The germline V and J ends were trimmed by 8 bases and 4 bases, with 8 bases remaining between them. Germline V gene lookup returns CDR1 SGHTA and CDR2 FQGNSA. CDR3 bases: TGTGCCAGCCAAGGGGGCACTGAAGCTTTCTTT. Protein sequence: CASQGGTEAFF.

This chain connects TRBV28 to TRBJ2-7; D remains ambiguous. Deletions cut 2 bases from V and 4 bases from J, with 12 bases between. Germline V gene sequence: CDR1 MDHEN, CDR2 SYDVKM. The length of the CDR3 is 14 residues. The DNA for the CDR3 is TGTGCCAGCAGTTTAAGGTCACAAACTTACGAGCAGTACTTC. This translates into CASSLRSQTYEQYF.

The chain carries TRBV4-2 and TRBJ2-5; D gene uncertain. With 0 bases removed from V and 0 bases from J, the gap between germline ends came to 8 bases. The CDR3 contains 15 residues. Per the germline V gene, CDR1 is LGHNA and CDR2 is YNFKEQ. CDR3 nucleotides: TGTGCCAGCAGCCAAGATATAGGAAACCAAGAGACCCAGTACTTC. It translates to CASSQDIGNQETQYF.

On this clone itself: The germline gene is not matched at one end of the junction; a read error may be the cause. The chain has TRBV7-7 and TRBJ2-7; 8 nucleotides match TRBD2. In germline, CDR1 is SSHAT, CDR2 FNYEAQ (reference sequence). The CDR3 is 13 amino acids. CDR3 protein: CASSPGLVHEQYF. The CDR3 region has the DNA TGTGCTAGCAGCCCGGGACTAGTCCACGAGCAGTACTTC.

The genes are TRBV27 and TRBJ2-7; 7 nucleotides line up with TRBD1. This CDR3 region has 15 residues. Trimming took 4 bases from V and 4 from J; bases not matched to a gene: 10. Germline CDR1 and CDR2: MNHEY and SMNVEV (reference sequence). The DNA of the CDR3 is TGTGCCAGCAGTTCAACAGGGGCCTACGGGTACGAGCAGTACTTC. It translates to CASSSTGAYGYEQYF.

CDR3 in DNA: TGTGCCAGCAGTTTGGGGGTGGGGCAGCCCCAGCATTTT. Its translation: CASSLGVGQPQHF. V usage is TRBV27 and J usage is TRBJ1-5; a weak D match, TRBD1 (5 bases). CDR3 length: 13 amino acids. Germline CDR1 and CDR2: MNHEY and SMNVEV (reference sequence). The V end lost 3 bases, the J end lost 7 bases, and 10 bases lay between the germline ends.

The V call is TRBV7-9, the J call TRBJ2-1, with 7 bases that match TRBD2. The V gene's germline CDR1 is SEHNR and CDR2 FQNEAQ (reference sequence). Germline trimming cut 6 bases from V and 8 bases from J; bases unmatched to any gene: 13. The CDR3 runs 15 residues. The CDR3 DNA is TGTGCCAGCAGTCCCTTGTCTGGGACTATCCATGAGCAGTTCTTC. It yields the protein CASSPLSGTIHEQFF.

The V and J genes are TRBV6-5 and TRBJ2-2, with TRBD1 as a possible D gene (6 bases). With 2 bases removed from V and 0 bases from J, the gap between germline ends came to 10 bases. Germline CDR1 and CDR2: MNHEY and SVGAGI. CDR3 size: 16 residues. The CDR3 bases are TGTGCCAGCAGTTACGGTCCAGGGGCGAACACCGGGGAGCTGTTTTTT. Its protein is CASSYGPGANTGELFF.

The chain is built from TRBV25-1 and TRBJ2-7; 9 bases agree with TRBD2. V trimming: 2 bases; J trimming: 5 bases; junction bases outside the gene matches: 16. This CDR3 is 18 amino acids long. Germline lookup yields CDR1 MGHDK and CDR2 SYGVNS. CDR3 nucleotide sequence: TGTGCCAGCAGTGAAGGAGGGCTAGCGGGACATTACGGCCACGAGCAGTACTTC. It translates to CASSEGGLAGHYGHEQYF.